What follows is one T cell receptor (beta chain) and its context. Original methodology: By means of reference gene primer amplification, nucleated cell counts were estimated. The assay was immunoSEQ multiplex PCR, and TCRdb's table has in-frame clones only and misses some. That table gives V, J and clone size, and the DNA gave D and trimming. The sample records approximately 53,000 clones, 90% being singletons. This specimen belongs to a study of blood T cell repertoires in COVID-19. Study as a whole: PBMCs, B-cell-depleted T cells, or T cells provided the cDNA or gDNA that made up the material.

CDR1 SGHTA and CDR2 FQGNSA come from the germline V gene. Unmatched junction bases numbered 10, after V lost 1 base and J lost 15 bases. CDR3 length equals 14 residues. The source material was peripheral blood. This sequence joins TRBV7-2 and TRBJ2-1; 9 bases are shared with TRBD2. This receptor was identified in a woman older than 75 with acute or convalescent COVID-19. CDR3 loop: CASSLGVLREGGFF. The CDR3 DNA is TGTGCCAGCAGCTTAGGAGTCTTGCGGGAGGGGGGGTTCTTC.